This T cell receptor (beta chain) was sequenced for a study of tumor and adjacent non-tumor tissue in lung cancer. In the case of this clonotype: What it binds is unknown. A read error may explain this, as a much larger clone is one base away. The CDR3 carries no conserved terminal phenylalanine or tryptophan, so it likely arises from a read error.

A modified ARM-PCR protocol with three rounds of nested PCR amplified TCRbeta. TCRdb processed the multiplex PCR reads anew with MiXCR; each CDR3 protein has one entry. The table shows 65,000 to 75,000 distinct CDR3 sequences, with around 76% occurring only once. General observations from the study: Significantly higher TCR diversity was found in tumor than normal lung. Top 100 clones took a larger repertoire share in normal lung.

The V gene's germline CDR1 is SGHRS and CDR2 YFSETQ. CDR3 length: 14 residues. The V gene end was trimmed by 1 base and the J gene end by 6 bases; junction bases not matched to a gene: 4. This sample's RNA came from whole unsorted tissue. Distant lung tissue was collected more than 3 cm away from the tumor edge. The chain couples TRBV5-1 to TRBJ2-1; TRBD1 agrees at 7 bases. The sequencing input was distant non-tumor lung tissue. The receptor's source is a man aged 55-75 years with non-small cell lung cancer. CDR3 sequence: CASSLSQGVNEQFY. In DNA, the CDR3 is TGCGCCAGCAGCTTGAGCCAGGGGGTCAATGAGCAGTTCTAC.